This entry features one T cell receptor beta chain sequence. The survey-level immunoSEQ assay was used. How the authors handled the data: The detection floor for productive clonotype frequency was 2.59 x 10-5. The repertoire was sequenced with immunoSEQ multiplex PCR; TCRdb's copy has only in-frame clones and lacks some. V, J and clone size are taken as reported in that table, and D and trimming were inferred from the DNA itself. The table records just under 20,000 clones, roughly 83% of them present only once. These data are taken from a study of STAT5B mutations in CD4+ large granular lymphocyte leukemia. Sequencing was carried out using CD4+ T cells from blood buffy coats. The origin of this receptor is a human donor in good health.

The CDR3 protein is CASSVRAQETQYF. The CDR3 nucleotides are TGTGCCAGCAGTGTCCGGGCCCAAGAGACCCAGTACTTC. The chain uses TRBV6-4 and TRBJ2-5; D gene unclear. Germline V gives CDR1 MRHNA, CDR2 SNTAGT. Trimming removed 4 bases from V and 1 base from J, with 7 bases in between. The CDR3 spans 13 residues.